Here is one T cell receptor (beta chain) with its context. Libraries were prepared by immunoSEQ multiplex PCR; TCRdb keeps only in-frame clonotypes and omits some of them. The data show tens of thousands of clones, over 85% seen once. The data belong to a study of graft-versus-host responses after intestinal transplantation. Study-wide background: Tacrolimus and steroids were given for 2 to 4 years to all recipients after anti-thymocyte globulin induction.

The CDR3 runs to 15 residues. The germline CDR1 and CDR2 sequences are MDHEN and SYDVKM. V gave up 5 bases and J gave up 2 bases, with 15 bases separating them. This sample comprised bone marrow, obtained nearly 750 days after intestinal transplantation. The TCR comes from a human patient who received an intestinal transplant, so some T cells may come from the graft donor. V gene TRBV28 combines with J gene TRBJ1-1; D call uncertain. The CDR3 DNA is TGTGCCAGCAGTCCCACCAGACAACGAAACACTGAAGCTTTCTTT. Protein: CASSPTRQRNTEAFF.